The TCR beta chain under discussion was sequenced for a study of blood T cells in healthy people across ages. Primers used in a second PCR of roughly 6 to 11 cycles were a sample-barcoded 5' primer and a J-beta primer mix. One entry per CDR3 protein, called by TCRdb with MiXCR from the 5' RACE reads. The table records approximately 780,000 distinct CDR3 sequences, roughly 25% of them present only once. These same data were also listed under a study on T cells of mothers and their children.

Sequences were obtained from blood. This clonotype was sampled from a boy between 10 and 17 years old in good health.

CDR3 protein: CASSLEQYSGNTIYF. The CDR3 DNA reads as TGTGCCAGCAGCTTGGAGCAGTACTCTGGAAACACCATATATTTT. The rearrangement joins TRBV5-5 to TRBJ1-3; the D is unclear. CDR1 is SGHKS, CDR2 YYEKEE, per germline (reference sequence). The CDR3 spans 15 residues. V lost 0 bases to trimming and J lost 0 bases, with 7 bases between them.